One T cell receptor (beta chain) is described in this entry. Its antigen is unidentified. The study enrolled patients aged 18 to 65 with newly diagnosed hyperthyroidism of under 2 months' duration. TCR beta CDR3 regions were amplified from RNA. Carried out on the TCR CDR3, a first-round RT-PCR used the HTBI primer set. TCRdb reprocessed the multiplex PCR reads via MiXCR and lists one record per CDR3 protein. The table has approximately 600,000 distinct CDR3 sequences, 15% to 20% seen once. The data were obtained in a study of T cells in Graves' hyperthyroidism and ophthalmopathy. Study-level findings and limits: With a median lead of roughly 6.8 months before onset, the model predicted ophthalmopathy. Ophthalmopathy was told apart from stable hyperthyroidism by a 13 V-J model.

Input material: blood. The sequence came from a woman aged 30 to 39 with Graves' hyperthyroidism.

The CDR3 nucleotides are TGTGCCACCAGCAGACCCAGTAGGAGCCCGAGGGGTCAGCCCCAGCATTTT. It specifies CATSRPSRSPRGQPQHF. This sequence joins TRBV15 and TRBJ1-5; perhaps TRBD1 as D (5 bases). Germline V gene lookup returns CDR1 LNHNV and CDR2 YYDKDF (reference sequence). V shed 2 bases and J shed 6 bases, with 20 bases lying between them. This CDR3 region has 17 residues.